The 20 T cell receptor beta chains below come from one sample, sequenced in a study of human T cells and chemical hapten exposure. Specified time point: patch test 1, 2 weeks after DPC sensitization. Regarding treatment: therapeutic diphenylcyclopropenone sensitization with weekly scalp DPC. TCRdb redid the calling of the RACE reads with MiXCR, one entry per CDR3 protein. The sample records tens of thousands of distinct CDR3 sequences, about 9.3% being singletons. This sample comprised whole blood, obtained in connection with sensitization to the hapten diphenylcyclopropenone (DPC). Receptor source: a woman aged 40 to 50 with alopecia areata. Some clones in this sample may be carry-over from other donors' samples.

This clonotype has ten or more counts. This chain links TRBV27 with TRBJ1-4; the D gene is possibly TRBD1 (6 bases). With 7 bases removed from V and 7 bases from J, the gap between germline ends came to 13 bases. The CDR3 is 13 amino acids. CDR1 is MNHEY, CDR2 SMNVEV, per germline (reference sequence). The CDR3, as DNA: TGTGCCAGCAAGGAACAGGGTCGTGAAAAACTGTTTTTT. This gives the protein CASKEQGREKLFF.

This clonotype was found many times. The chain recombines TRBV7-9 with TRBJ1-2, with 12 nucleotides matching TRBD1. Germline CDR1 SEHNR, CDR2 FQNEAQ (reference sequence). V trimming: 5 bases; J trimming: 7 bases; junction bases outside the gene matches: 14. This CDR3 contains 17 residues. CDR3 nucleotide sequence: TGTGCCAGCAGCCCATCCAGCACGGGACAGGGGGCCGGTGGCTACACCTTC. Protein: CASSPSSTGQGAGGYTF.

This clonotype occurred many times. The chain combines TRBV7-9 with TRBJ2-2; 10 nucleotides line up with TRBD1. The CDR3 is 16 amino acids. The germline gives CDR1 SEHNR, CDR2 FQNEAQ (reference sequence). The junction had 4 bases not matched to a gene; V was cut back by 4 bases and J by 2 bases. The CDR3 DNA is TGTGCCAGCAGCTCAGGGACAGGGGCCAACACCGGGGAGCTGTTTTTT. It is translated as CASSSGTGANTGELFF.

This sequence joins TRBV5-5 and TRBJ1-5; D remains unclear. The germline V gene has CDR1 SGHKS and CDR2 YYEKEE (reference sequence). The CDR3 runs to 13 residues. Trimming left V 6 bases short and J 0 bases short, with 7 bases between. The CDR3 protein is CASTRGSNQPQHF. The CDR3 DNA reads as TGTGCCAGCACTCGGGGTAGCAATCAGCCCCAGCATTTT.

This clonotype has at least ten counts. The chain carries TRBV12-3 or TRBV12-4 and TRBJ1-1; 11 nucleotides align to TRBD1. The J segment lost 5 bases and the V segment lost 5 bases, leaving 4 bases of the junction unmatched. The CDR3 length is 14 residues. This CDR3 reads CASSAGTGGTEAFF. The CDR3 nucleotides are TGTGCCAGCAGTGCCGGGACAGGGGGGACTGAAGCTTTCTTT.

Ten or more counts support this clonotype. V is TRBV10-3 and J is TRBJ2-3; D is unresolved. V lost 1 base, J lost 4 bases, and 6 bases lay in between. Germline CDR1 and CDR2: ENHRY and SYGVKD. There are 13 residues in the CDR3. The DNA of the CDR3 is TGTGCCATCAGTGAGTTAGACTCAGATACGCAGTATTTT. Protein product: CAISELDSDTQYF.

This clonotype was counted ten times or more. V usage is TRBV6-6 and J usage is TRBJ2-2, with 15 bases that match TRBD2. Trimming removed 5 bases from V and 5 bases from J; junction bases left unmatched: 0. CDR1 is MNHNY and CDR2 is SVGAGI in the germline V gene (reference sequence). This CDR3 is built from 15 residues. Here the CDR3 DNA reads TGTGCCAGCAGTGGACTAGCGGGGGGGACCGGGGAGCTGTTTTTT. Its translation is CASSGLAGGTGELFF.

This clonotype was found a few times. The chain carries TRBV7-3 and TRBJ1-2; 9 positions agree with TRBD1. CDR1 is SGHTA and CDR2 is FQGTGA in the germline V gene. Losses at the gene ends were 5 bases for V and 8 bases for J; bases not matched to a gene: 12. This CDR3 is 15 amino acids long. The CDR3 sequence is CASSHGDRDRRGYTF. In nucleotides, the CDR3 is TGTGCCAGCAGCCATGGGGACAGGGATCGGCGGGGCTACACCTTC.

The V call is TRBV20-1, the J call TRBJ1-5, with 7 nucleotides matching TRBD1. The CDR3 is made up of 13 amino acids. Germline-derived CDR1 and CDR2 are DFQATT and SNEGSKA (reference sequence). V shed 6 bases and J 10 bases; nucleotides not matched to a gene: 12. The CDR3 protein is CSARTGEVEPQHF. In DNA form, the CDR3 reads TGCAGTGCCCGAACAGGGGAGGTCGAACCCCAGCATTTT.

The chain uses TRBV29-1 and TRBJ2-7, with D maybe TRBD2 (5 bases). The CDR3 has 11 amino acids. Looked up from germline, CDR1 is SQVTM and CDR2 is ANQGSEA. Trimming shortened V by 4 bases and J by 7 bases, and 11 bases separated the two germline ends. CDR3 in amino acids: CSVGLAREQYF. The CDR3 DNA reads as TGCAGCGTTGGGTTAGCGAGGGAGCAGTACTTC.

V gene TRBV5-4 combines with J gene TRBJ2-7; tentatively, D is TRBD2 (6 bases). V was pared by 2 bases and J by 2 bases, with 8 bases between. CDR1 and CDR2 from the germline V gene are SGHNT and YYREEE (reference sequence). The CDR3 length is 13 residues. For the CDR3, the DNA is TGTGCCAGCAGCTTCGGGGGTACCTACGAGCAGTACTTC. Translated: CASSFGGTYEQYF.

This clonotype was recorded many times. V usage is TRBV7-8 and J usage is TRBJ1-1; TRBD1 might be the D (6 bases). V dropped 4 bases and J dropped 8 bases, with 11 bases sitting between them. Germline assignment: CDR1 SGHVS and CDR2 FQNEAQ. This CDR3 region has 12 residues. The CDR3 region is CASSYMGTEAFF. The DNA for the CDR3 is TGTGCCAGCAGCTACATGGGGACAGAAGCTTTCTTT.

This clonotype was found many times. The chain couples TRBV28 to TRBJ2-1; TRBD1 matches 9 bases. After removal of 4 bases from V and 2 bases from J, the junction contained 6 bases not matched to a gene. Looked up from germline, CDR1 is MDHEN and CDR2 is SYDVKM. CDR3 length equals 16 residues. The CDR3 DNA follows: TGTGCCAGCAGTTCCCCCCGGGACAGGGCCTACAATGAGCAGTTCTTC. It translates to CASSSPRDRAYNEQFF.

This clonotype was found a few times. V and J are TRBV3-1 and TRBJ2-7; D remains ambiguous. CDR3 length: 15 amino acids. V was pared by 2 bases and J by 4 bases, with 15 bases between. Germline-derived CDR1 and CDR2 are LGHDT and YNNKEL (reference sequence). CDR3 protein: CASSQKAVVNYEQYF. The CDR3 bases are TGTGCCAGCAGCCAAAAAGCAGTGGTTAATTACGAGCAGTACTTC.

The CDR3 reads CASSPPETKNTEAFF. The CDR3 coding sequence is TGTGCCAGCTCACCACCCGAGACAAAGAACACTGAAGCTTTCTTT. The chain joins TRBV18 to TRBJ1-1; D is undetermined. The V end was cut by 0 bases, the J end by 1 base, with 9 bases between. CDR1 is KGHSH, CDR2 LQKENI, per germline. The length of the CDR3 is 15 residues.

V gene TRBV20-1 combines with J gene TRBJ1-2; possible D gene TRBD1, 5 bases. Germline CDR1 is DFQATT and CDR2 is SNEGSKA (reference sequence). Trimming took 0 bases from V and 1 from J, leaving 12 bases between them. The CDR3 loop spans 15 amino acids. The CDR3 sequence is CSAREDSYLNYGYTF. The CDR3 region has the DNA TGCAGTGCTAGAGAAGACAGCTACCTTAACTATGGCTACACCTTC.

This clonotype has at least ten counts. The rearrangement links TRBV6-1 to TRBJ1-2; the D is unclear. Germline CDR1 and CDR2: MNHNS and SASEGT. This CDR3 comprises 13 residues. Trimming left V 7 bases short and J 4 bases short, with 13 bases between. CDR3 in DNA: TGTGCCAGCATCAAGGATAATTTCTATGGCTACACCTTC. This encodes CASIKDNFYGYTF.

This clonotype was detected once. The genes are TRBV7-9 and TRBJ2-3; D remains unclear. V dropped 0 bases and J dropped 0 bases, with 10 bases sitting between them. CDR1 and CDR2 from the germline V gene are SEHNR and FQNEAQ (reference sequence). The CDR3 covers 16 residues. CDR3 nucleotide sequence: TGTGCCAGCAGCTTAGCGCTGGCGTTTAGCACAGATACGCAGTATTTT. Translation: CASSLALAFSTDTQYF. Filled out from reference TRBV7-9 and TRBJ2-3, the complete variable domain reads DTGVSQNPRHKITKRGQNVTFRCDPISEHNRLYWYRQTLGQGPEFLTYFQNEAQLEKSRLLSDRFSAERPKGSFSTLEIQRTEQGDSAMYLCASSLALAFSTDTQYFGPGTRLTVL.

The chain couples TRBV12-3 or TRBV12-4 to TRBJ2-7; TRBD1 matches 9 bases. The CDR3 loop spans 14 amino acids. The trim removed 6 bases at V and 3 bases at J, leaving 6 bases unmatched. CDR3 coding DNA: TGTGCCAGCAGCGCCGACAGGGGGTTCTACGAGCAGTACTTC. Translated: CASSADRGFYEQYF.

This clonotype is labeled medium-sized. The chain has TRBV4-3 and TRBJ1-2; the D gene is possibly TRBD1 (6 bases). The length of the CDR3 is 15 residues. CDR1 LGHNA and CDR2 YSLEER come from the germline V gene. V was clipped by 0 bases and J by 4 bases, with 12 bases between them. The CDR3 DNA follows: TGCGCCAGCAGCCAAGAGCTACAGGGACTCTATGGCTACACCTTC. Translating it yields CASSQELQGLYGYTF.